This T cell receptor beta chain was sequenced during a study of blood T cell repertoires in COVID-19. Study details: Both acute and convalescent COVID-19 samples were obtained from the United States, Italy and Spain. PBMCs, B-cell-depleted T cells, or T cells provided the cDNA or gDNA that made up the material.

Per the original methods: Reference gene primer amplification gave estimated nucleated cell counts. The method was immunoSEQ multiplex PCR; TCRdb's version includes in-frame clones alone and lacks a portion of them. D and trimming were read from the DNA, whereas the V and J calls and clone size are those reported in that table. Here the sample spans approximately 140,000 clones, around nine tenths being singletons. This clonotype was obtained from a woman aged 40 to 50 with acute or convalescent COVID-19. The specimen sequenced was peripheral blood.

The CDR3 nucleotides are TGCGCCAGCAGCCAAGAGTTAGCGGGGGGCCGGTACAATGAGCAGTTCTTC. Translating gives CASSQELAGGRYNEQFF. This chain connects TRBV4-3 to TRBJ2-1; 10 bases are shared with TRBD2. The CDR3 length is 17 residues. The V and J ends lost 0 bases and 4 bases, in that order; junction bases with no gene match: 6. The germline gives CDR1 LGHNA, CDR2 YSLEER.